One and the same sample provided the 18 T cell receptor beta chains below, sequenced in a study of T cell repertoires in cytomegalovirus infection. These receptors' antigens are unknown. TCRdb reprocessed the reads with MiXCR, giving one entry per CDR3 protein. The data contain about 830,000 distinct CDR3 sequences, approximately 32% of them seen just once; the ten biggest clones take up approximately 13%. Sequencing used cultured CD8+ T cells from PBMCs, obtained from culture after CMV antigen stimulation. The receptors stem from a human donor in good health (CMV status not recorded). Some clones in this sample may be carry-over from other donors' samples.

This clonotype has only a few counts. CDR3 DNA: TGTGCCAGCGGTGATGGTGAAGCTTTCTTT. Translated, it gives CASGDGEAFF. The J gene is TRBJ1-1, the V gene TRBV12-3 or TRBV12-4; D not certain. Trimming left V 8 bases short and J 7 bases short, with 8 bases between. The CDR3 consists of 10 residues.

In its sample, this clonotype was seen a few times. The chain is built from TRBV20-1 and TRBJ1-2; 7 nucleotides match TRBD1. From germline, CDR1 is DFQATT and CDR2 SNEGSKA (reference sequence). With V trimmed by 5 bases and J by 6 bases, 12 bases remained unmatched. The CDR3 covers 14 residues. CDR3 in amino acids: CSAPRDSTGDGYTF. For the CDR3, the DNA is TGCAGTGCTCCCCGGGACAGTACGGGGGATGGCTACACCTTC.

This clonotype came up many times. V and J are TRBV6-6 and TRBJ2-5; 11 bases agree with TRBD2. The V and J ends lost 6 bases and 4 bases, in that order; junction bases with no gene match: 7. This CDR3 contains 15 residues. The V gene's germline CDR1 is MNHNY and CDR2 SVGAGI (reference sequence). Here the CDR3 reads CASSYSGGAGETQYF. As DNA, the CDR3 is TGTGCCAGCAGCTATAGCGGGGGGGCAGGAGAGACCCAGTACTTC.

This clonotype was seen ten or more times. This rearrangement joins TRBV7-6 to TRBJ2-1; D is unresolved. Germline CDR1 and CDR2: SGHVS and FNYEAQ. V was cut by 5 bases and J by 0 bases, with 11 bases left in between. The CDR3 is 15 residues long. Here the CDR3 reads CASSLEDSSYNEQFF. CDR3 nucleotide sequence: TGTGCCAGCAGCCTAGAGGATAGCTCCTACAATGAGCAGTTCTTC.

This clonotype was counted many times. The CDR3 sequence: CASSSGYTEAFF. CDR3 in DNA: TGTGCCAGCAGCTCAGGGTACACTGAAGCTTTCTTT. This chain connects TRBV27 to TRBJ1-1, with D possibly TRBD1 on 5 matching bases. V was cut by 6 bases and J by 3 bases, with 8 bases left in between. CDR1 MNHEY and CDR2 SMNVEV come from the germline V gene (reference sequence). The CDR3 length is 12 residues.

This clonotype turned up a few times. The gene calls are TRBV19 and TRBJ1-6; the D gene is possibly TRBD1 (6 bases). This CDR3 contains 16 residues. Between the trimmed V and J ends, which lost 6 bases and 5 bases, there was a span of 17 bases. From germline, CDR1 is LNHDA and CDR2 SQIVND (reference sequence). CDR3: CASSAGHRADNSPLHF. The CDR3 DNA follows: TGTGCCAGTAGCGCAGGCCACAGGGCAGATAATTCACCCCTCCACTTT.

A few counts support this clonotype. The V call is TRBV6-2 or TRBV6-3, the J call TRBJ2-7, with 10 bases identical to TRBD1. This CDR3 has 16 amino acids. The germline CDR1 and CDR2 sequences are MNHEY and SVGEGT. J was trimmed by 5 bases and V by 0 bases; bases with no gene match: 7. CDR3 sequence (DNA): TGTGCCAGCAGTTACTCCGGGGACAGGGGATTTCACGAGCAGTACGTC. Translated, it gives CASSYSGDRGFHEQYV.

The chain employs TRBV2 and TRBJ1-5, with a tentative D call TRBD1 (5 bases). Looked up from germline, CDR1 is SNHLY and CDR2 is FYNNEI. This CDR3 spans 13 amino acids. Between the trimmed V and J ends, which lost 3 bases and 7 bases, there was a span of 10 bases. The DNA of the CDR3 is TGTGCCAGCAGTGACGGGGGGGGACAGCCCCAGCATTTT. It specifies CASSDGGGQPQHF.

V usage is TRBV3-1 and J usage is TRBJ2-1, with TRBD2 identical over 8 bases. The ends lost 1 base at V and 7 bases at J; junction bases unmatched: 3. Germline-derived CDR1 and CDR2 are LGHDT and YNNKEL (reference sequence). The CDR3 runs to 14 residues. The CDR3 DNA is TGTGCCAGCAGCCAAGTTAGCGGGGCAAATGAGCAGTTCTTC. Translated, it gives CASSQVSGANEQFF.

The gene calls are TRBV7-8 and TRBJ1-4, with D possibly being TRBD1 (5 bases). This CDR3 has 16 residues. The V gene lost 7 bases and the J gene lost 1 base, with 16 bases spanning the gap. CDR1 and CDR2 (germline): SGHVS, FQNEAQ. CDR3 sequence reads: CASNSGTSGTNEKLFF. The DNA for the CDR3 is TGTGCCAGCAACTCGGGGACCAGCGGAACTAATGAAAAACTGTTTTTT.

Here the CDR3 DNA reads TGCGCCACGAAAGGGATAGACACTAAGAACACTGAAGCTTTCTTT. Its translation: CATKGIDTKNTEAFF. The chain couples TRBV10-2 to TRBJ1-1, with unresolved D. Germline loops: CDR1 WSHSY, CDR2 SAAADI. V shed 10 bases and J shed 1 base, with 19 bases lying between them. This CDR3 comprises 15 residues.

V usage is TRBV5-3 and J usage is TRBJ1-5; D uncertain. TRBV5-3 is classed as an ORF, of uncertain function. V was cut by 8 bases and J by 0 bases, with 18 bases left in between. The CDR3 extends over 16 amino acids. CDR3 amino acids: CASSLDGLNSNQPQHF. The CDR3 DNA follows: TGTGCCAGCAGTTTGGACGGACTAAATAGCAATCAGCCCCAGCATTTT.

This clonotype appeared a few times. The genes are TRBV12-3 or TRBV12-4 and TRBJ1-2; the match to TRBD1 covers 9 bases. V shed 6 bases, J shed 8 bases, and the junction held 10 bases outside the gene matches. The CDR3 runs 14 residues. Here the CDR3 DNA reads TGTGCCAGCAGGACCGGACAGGGGTCTTGGGGCTACACCTTC. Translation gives CASRTGQGSWGYTF.

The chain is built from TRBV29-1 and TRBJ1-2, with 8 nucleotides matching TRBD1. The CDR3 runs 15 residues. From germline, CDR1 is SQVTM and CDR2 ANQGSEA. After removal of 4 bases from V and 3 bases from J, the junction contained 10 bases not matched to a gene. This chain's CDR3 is CSVVGQGAIYYGYTF. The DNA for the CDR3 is TGCAGCGTTGTGGGGCAGGGGGCGATCTACTATGGCTACACCTTC. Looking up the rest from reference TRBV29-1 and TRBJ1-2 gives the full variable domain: SAVISQKPSRDICQRGTSLTIQCQVDSQVTMMFWYRQQPGQSLTLIATANQGSEATYESGFVIDKFPISRPNLTFSTLTVSNMSPEDSSIYLCSVVGQGAIYYGYTFGSGTRLTVV.

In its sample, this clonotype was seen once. The CDR3 region is CATSRSWTGPLHF. For the CDR3, the DNA is TGTGCCACCAGCAGATCCTGGACCGGGCCCCTCCACTTT. The chain recombines TRBV15 with TRBJ1-6; D call uncertain. CDR1 and CDR2 from the germline V gene are LNHNV and YYDKDF (reference sequence). This CDR3 is 13 amino acids long. Trimming left V 2 bases short and J 13 bases short, with 12 bases between.

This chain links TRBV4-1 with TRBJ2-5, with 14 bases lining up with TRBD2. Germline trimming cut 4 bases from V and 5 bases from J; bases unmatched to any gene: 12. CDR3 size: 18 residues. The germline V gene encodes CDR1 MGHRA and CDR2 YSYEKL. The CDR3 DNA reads TGCGCCAGCAGCCTTCGGACTAGCGGGGGGACCCTTGGGGAGACCCAGTACTTC. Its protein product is CASSLRTSGGTLGETQYF.

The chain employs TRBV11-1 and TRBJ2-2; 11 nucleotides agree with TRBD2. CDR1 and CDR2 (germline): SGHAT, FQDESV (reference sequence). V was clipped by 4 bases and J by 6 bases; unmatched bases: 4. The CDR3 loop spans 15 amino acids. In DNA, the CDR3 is TGTGCCAGCAGCTCTAGCGGGGGGTTCGCCGGGGAGCTGTTTTTT. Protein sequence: CASSSSGGFAGELFF.

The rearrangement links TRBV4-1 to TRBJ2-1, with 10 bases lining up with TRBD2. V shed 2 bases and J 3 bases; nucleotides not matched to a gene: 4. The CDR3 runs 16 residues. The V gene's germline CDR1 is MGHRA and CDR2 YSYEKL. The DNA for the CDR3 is TGCGCCAGCAGCCAATTCGGGACTAGCGACTACAATGAGCAGTTCTTC. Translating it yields CASSQFGTSDYNEQFF.